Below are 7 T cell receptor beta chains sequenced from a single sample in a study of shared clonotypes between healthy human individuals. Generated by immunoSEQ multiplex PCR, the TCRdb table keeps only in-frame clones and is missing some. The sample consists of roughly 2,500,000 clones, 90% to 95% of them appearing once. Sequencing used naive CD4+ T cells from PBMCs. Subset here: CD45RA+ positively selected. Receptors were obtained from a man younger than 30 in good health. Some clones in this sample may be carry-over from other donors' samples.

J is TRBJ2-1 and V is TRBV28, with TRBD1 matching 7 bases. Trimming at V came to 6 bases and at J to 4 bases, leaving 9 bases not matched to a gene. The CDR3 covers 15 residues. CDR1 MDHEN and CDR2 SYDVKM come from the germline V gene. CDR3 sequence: CASRPPGGDYNEQFF. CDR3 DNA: TGTGCCAGCAGACCGCCAGGGGGAGATTACAATGAGCAGTTCTTC.

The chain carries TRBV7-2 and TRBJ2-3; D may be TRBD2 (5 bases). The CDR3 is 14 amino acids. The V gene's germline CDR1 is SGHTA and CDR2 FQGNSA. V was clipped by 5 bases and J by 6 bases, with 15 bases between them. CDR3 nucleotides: TGTGCCAGCAGCCTAGGAGGACCGTTCGATACGCAGTATTTT. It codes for CASSLGGPFDTQYF.

The CDR3 is CSVDVLRQYNEQFF. CDR3 bases: TGCAGCGTTGATGTTTTGCGGCAGTACAATGAGCAGTTCTTC. This sequence joins TRBV29-1 and TRBJ2-1; D unresolved. This CDR3 region has 14 residues. V lost 3 bases and J lost 4, with 13 bases in between. The germline V gene encodes CDR1 SQVTM and CDR2 ANQGSEA.

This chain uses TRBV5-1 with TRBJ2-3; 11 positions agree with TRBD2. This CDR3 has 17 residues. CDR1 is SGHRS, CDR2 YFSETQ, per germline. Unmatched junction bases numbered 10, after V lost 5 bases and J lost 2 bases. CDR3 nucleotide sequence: TGCGCCAGCAGATTAGGAGGGACTAGCGGCATCACAGATACGCAGTATTTT. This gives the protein CASRLGGTSGITDTQYF.

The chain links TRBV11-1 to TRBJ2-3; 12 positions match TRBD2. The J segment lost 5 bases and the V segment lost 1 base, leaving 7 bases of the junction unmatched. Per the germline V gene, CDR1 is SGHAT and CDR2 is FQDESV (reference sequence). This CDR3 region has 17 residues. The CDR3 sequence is CASSLDLAGGRRDTQYF. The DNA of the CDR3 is TGTGCCAGCAGCTTAGATCTAGCGGGAGGGCGTAGAGATACGCAGTATTTT.

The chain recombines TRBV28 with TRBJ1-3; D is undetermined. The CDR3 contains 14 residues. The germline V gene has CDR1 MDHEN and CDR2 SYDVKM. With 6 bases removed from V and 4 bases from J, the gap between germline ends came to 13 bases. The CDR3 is CASSPPILGNTIYF. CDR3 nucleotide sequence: TGTGCCAGCAGCCCCCCGATTCTCGGAAACACCATATATTTT.

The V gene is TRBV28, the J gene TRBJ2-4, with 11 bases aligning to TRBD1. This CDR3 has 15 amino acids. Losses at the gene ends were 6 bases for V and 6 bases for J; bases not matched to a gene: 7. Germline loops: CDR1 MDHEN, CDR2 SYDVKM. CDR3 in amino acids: CASSLGTGGRNIQYF. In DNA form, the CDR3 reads TGTGCCAGCAGCCTTGGGACAGGGGGGAGAAACATTCAGTACTTC.